A selection of T cell receptor beta chains follows, all from one sample in a study of blood T cell repertoires in COVID-19. This table comes from immunoSEQ multiplex PCR, and its TCRdb copy is limited to in-frame clones, with some not included. The data show some 290,000 clones, around 81% seen once. Sequenced sample: peripheral blood. The receptor source for this set is an older woman with active or convalescent COVID-19. CDR3s include the opening cysteine and the closing phenylalanine or tryptophan. The D gene is left open where the match is weak. Expanded clones get a size class; other rows say once, few or many, or leave the size out.

size: NA
V: TRBV4-1
J: TRBJ2-7
D: TRBD1
DNA: TGCGCCAGCAGTCATCTAGGGGGCGCGGGTGAGCAGTACTTC
CDR3: CASSHLGGAGEQYF

size: NA
V: TRBV5-1
J: TRBJ1-3
D: TRBD1
DNA: TGCGCCAGCAGCCGTACACAGGGGTTGCACTCTGGAAACACCATATATTTT
CDR3: CASSRTQGLHSGNTIYF

size: once
V: TRBV11-2
J: TRBJ2-2
D: NA
DNA: TGTGCCAGCAGCTTAGCGGGGATGAACACCGGGGAGCTGTTTTTT
CDR3: CASSLAGMNTGELFF

size: NA
V: TRBV18
J: TRBJ2-1
D: TRBD2
DNA: TGTGCCAGCTCACCTTGGACTAGCGGGGCCTACAATGAGCAGTTCTTC
CDR3: CASSPWTSGAYNEQFF

size: NA
V: TRBV5-4
J: TRBJ2-3
D: NA
DNA: TGTGCCAGCAGCTCCGGGACTCTCACAGATACGCAGTATTTT
CDR3: CASSSGTLTDTQYF

size: NA
V: TRBV3-1/TRBV3-2
J: TRBJ2-1
D: NA
DNA: TGTGCCAGCAGCCAAGATTACGGGGACAATGAGCAGTTCTTC
CDR3: CASSQDYGDNEQFF

size: few
V: TRBV29-1
J: TRBJ2-1
D: NA
DNA: TGCAGCGTTGATGGGTCCGGGGGTTCGTTCAATGAGCAGTTCTTC
CDR3: CSVDGSGGSFNEQFF

size: NA
V: TRBV5-1
J: TRBJ2-1
D: NA
DNA: TGCGCCAGCAGCTACGGGCCCCAGGGCGATGAGCAGTTCTTC
CDR3: CASSYGPQGDEQFF

size: NA
V: TRBV7-2
J: TRBJ1-6
D: NA
DNA: TGTGCCAGCAGCGAGGGGGTTTGGAATTCACCCCTCCACTTT
CDR3: CASSEGVWNSPLHF

size: few
V: TRBV10-3
J: TRBJ2-1
D: TRBD2
DNA: TGTGCCATCAGCGAGGGACTAGCGGGGGGCAATGAGCAGTTCTTC
CDR3: CAISEGLAGGNEQFF

size: NA
V: TRBV10-3
J: TRBJ1-5
D: NA
DNA: TGTGCCATCAGTGCAACGGAGAATCAGCCCCAGCATTTT
CDR3: CAISATENQPQHF

size: NA
V: TRBV19
J: TRBJ2-3
D: NA
DNA: TGTGCCACCCAGGTAGGAGATACGCAGTATTTT
CDR3: CATQVGDTQYF

size: once
V: TRBV7-9
J: TRBJ2-2
D: TRBD2
DNA: TGTGCCAGCAGCTATGGACTAGCGGGGGATCCCGGGGAGCTGTTTTTT
CDR3: CASSYGLAGDPGELFF

size: NA
V: TRBV5-6
J: TRBJ2-2
D: NA
DNA: TGTGCCAGCAGCTTGGCCGGTTATCTAGCTTTCGGGGAGCTGTTTTTT
CDR3: CASSLAGYLAFGELFF

size: once
V: TRBV28
J: TRBJ1-1
D: NA
DNA: TGTGCCAGCAGTTTAATTGGGAGGGGGATGAACACTGAAGCTTTCTTT
CDR3: CASSLIGRGMNTEAFF

size: NA
V: TRBV30
J: TRBJ2-3
D: NA
DNA: TGTGCCTGGACAATTGGCGGGGGCGCAGATACGCAGTATTTT
CDR3: CAWTIGGGADTQYF

size: NA
V: TRBV7-9
J: TRBJ1-2
D: NA
DNA: TGTGCCAGCACCACGACAGGCCCGGGGTACTATGGCTACACCTTC
CDR3: CASTTTGPGYYGYTF

size: NA
V: TRBV7-9
J: TRBJ2-7
D: TRBD1
DNA: TGTGCCAGCAGCTCGCATACAGGGGATTCGGCCTACGAGCAGTACTTC
CDR3: CASSSHTGDSAYEQYF

size: NA
V: TRBV19
J: TRBJ1-6
D: NA
DNA: TGTGCCAGTCTCGGATCTCCCCGAGCGAATTCACCCCTCCACTTT
CDR3: CASLGSPRANSPLHF

size: once
V: TRBV7-9
J: TRBJ1-4
D: TRBD1
DNA: TGTGCCAGCAGCCCCTCGGGGACAGGGGGTGAAAAACTGTTTTTT
CDR3: CASSPSGTGGEKLFF

size: NA
V: TRBV5-1
J: TRBJ2-5
D: NA
DNA: TGCGCCAGCAGCTTCGATCGGGGCCAAGAGACCCAGTACTTC
CDR3: CASSFDRGQETQYF

size: NA
V: TRBV27
J: TRBJ1-5
D: NA
DNA: TGTGCCAGCACCCTGACGGCAGGGTCCAATCAGCCCCAGCATTTT
CDR3: CASTLTAGSNQPQHF

size: NA
V: TRBV12-3/TRBV12-4
J: TRBJ1-1
D: NA
DNA: TGTGCCAGCAGGAACAGGGAAACCACTGAAGCTTTCTTT
CDR3: CASRNRETTEAFF

size: few
V: TRBV5-5
J: TRBJ1-2
D: TRBD1
DNA: TGTGCCAGCAGCTTGGTTTCGACAGGGGGTATTAGTGGCTACACCTTC
CDR3: CASSLVSTGGISGYTF

size: NA
V: TRBV15
J: TRBJ1-4
D: TRBD1
DNA: TGTGCCACCAGCGCCCCGGGACAGAGTAATGAAAAACTGTTTTTT
CDR3: CATSAPGQSNEKLFF

size: NA
V: TRBV25-1
J: TRBJ2-7
D: TRBD1
DNA: TGTGCCAGCAGTGGCCAACCGGGACAGGGAACAGAGCAGTACTTC
CDR3: CASSGQPGQGTEQYF

size: NA
V: TRBV12-5
J: TRBJ1-6
D: TRBD1
DNA: TGTGCTAGTGGTCTAGACAGGGCCACAAATTCACCCCTCCACTTT
CDR3: CASGLDRATNSPLHF

size: NA
V: TRBV18
J: TRBJ1-4
D: TRBD1
DNA: TGTGCCAGCTCACCACGGGGACAGGGGATTGAAAAACTGTTTTTT
CDR3: CASSPRGQGIEKLFF

size: NA
V: TRBV27
J: TRBJ1-1
D: NA
DNA: TGTGCCAGCAGTTTAAAGGCAGGTACAGCTTTCTTT
CDR3: CASSLKAGTAFF

size: NA
V: TRBV29-1
J: TRBJ1-1
D: NA
DNA: TGCAGCGTGTCGGACACGGTCGGGAACACTGAAGCTTTCTTT
CDR3: CSVSDTVGNTEAFF

size: NA
V: TRBV27
J: TRBJ1-6
D: NA
DNA: TGTGCCGCCTCAGGCCTCTATAATTCACCCCTCCACTTT
CDR3: CAASGLYNSPLHF

size: few
V: TRBV2
J: TRBJ1-4
D: NA
DNA: TGTGCCAGCAGTGGAGGGTTCCCAACTAATGAAAAACTGTTTTTT
CDR3: CASSGGFPTNEKLFF

size: NA
V: TRBV19
J: TRBJ1-5
D: NA
DNA: TGTGCCAGTAGTTTCGACACGGGCAATCAGCCCCAGCATTTT
CDR3: CASSFDTGNQPQHF

size: NA
V: TRBV5-1
J: TRBJ2-5
D: NA
DNA: TGCGCCAGCAAAGGCGGCAGGGTCCAAGAGACCCAGTACTTC
CDR3: CASKGGRVQETQYF

size: NA
V: TRBV7-2
J: TRBJ2-2
D: TRBD1
DNA: TGTGCCAGCAGCTTAGGTTGGACAGGGCACGGGGAGCTGTTTTTT
CDR3: CASSLGWTGHGELFF

size: NA
V: TRBV27
J: TRBJ2-7
D: NA
DNA: TGTGCCAGCAGGCTTAACAGGTTATCCTACGAGCAGTACTTC
CDR3: CASRLNRLSYEQYF

size: NA
V: TRBV9
J: TRBJ2-2
D: TRBD2
DNA: TGTGCCAGCAGCAGGGGCCGAGCGGGGGAGGCCGGGGAGCTGTTTTTT
CDR3: CASSRGRAGEAGELFF

size: NA
V: TRBV7-9
J: TRBJ2-5
D: NA
DNA: TGTGCCAGCAGCGCAAGTTACGTGGGACTGGCAGGAGAGACCCAGTACTTC
CDR3: CASSASYVGLAGETQYF

size: NA
V: TRBV9
J: TRBJ2-1
D: NA
DNA: TGTGCCAGCAGCGTAGGCGGGGGCGATTCCTCCTACAATGAGCAGTTCTTC
CDR3: CASSVGGGDSSYNEQFF

size: once
V: TRBV28
J: TRBJ1-5
D: TRBD1
DNA: TGTGCCAGCAGGACGCGGGCCGGGACAGGGGCTCTTCAGCCCCAGCATTTT
CDR3: CASRTRAGTGALQPQHF

size: NA
V: TRBV19
J: TRBJ2-1
D: TRBD2
DNA: TGTGCCAGTAGTATCGGGTCTAGCGGGGGGGCGTTCGACCATGAGCAGTTCTTC
CDR3: CASSIGSSGGAFDHEQFF

size: few
V: TRBV19
J: TRBJ2-1
D: TRBD2
DNA: TGTGCCAGTATGCGGGGGGGAGTCAATGAGCAGTTCTTC
CDR3: CASMRGGVNEQFF

size: NA
V: TRBV7-9
J: TRBJ2-5
D: NA
DNA: TGTGCCAGCAGCTTTAGGGGAAGCCAAGAGACCCAGTACTTC
CDR3: CASSFRGSQETQYF

size: NA
V: TRBV4-1
J: TRBJ1-5
D: TRBD1
DNA: TGCGCCAGCAGCCAAGATCCCGGGACAGGGGCTCCTAGCAATCAGCCCCAGCATTTT
CDR3: CASSQDPGTGAPSNQPQHF

size: once
V: TRBV7-9
J: TRBJ2-3
D: TRBD1
DNA: TGTGCCAGCACCATAGGGACAGGGTTCGCTAGCACAGATACGCAGTATTTT
CDR3: CASTIGTGFASTDTQYF

size: NA
V: TRBV5-1
J: TRBJ2-3
D: NA
DNA: TGCGCCAGCAGCTCCAGGACAACGGATACGCAGTATTTT
CDR3: CASSSRTTDTQYF

size: NA
V: TRBV12-3/TRBV12-4
J: TRBJ2-7
D: NA
DNA: TGTGCCAGCAGTTCCTGGCAGGGCAACGAGCAGTACTTC
CDR3: CASSSWQGNEQYF

size: many
V: TRBV14
J: TRBJ1-2
D: TRBD1
DNA: TGTGCCAGCAGCAAATGGGACAGGGGGATCTATGGCTACACCTTC
CDR3: CASSKWDRGIYGYTF

size: once
V: TRBV5-1
J: TRBJ1-1
D: TRBD1
DNA: TGCGCCAGCAGCGTGACAGGGGCCGACGGTCGTGAAGCTTTCTTT
CDR3: CASSVTGADGREAFF

size: NA
V: TRBV5-1
J: TRBJ1-1
D: NA
DNA: TGCGCCAGCAGCTTAGGCCGCGGGGAGGTTTACACTGAAGCTTTCTTT
CDR3: CASSLGRGEVYTEAFF

size: NA
V: TRBV7-3
J: TRBJ2-3
D: NA
DNA: TGTGCCAGCAGCCCAACTGGGGGGGGCGATACGCAGTATTTT
CDR3: CASSPTGGGDTQYF

size: NA
V: TRBV24-1
J: TRBJ1-2
D: NA
DNA: TGTGCCACCAGTGATACCGGGAGTAGCTATGGCTACACCTTC
CDR3: CATSDTGSSYGYTF

size: NA
V: TRBV3-1/TRBV3-2
J: TRBJ2-5
D: TRBD2
DNA: TGTGCCAGCAGCCAAAAAGCGGGGGGCATACAAGAGACCCAGTACTTC
CDR3: CASSQKAGGIQETQYF

size: NA
V: TRBV5-6
J: TRBJ2-1
D: TRBD2
DNA: TGTGCCAGCAGCTTGGGACTAGCGGGGGCCAATGAGCAGTTCTTC
CDR3: CASSLGLAGANEQFF

size: NA
V: TRBV7-2
J: TRBJ1-4
D: NA
DNA: TGTGCCAGCAGCTTAGGTAGCGGGGCTTCTAATGAAAAACTGTTTTTT
CDR3: CASSLGSGASNEKLFF